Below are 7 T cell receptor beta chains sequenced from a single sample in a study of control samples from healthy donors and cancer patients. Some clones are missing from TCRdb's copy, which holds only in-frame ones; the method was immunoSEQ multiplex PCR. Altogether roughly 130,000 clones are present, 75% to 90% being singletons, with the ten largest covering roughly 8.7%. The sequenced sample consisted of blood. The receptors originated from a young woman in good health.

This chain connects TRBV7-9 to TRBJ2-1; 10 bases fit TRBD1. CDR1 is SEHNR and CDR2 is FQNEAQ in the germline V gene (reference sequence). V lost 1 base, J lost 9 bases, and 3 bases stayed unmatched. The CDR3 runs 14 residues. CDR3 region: CASSLGDRGVEQFF. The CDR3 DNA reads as TGTGCCAGCAGCTTAGGGGACAGGGGTGTTGAGCAGTTCTTC. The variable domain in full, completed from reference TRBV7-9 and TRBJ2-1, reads DTGVSQNPRHKITKRGQNVTFRCDPISEHNRLYWYRQTLGQGPEFLTYFQNEAQLEKSRLLSDRFSAERPKGSFSTLEIQRTEQGDSAMYLCASSLGDRGVEQFFGPGTRLTVL.

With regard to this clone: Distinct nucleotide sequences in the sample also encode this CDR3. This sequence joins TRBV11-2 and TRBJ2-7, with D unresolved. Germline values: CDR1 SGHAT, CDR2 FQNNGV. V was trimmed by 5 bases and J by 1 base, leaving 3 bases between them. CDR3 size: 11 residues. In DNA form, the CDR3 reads TGTGCCAGCAGCCCTTCCTACGAGCAGTACTTC. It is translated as CASSPSYEQYF.

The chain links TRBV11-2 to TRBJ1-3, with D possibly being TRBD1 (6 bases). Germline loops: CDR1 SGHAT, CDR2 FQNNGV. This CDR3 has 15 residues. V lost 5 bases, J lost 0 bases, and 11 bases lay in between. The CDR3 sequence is CASSQGQSSGNTIYF. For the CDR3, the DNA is TGTGCCAGCAGCCAAGGACAGTCCTCTGGAAACACCATATATTTT.

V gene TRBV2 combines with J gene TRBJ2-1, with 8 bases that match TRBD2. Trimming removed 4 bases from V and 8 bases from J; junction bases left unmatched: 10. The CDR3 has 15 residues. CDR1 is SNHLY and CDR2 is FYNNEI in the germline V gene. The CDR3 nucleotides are TGTGCCAGCAGTGGCGCCGGGACTAGTACCGATGAGCAGTTCTTC. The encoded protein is CASSGAGTSTDEQFF.

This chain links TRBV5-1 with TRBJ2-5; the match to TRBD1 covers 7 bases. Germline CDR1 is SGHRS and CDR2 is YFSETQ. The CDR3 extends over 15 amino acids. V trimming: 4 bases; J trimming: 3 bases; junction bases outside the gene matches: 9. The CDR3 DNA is TGCGCCAGCAGCCCCTCAGGGGGACGGGAAGAGACCCAGTACTTC. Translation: CASSPSGGREETQYF.

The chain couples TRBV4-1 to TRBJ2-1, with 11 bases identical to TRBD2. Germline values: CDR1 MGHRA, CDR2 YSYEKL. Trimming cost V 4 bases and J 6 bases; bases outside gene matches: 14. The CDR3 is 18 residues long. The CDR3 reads CASSRQDQLAGVSNEQFF. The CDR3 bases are TGCGCCAGCAGCCGCCAGGACCAACTAGCGGGAGTTTCCAATGAGCAGTTCTTC.

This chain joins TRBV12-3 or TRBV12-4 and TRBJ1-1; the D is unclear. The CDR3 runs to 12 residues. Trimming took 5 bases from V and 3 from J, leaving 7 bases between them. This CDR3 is CASSKGYTEAFF. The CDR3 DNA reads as TGTGCCAGCAGTAAGGGTTACACTGAAGCTTTCTTT.